This entry concerns a single T cell receptor (beta chain). This clonotype appeared a few times. The specificity of this receptor is unknown. No per-base quality is available; no much larger clone lies one base away. Library preparation used 5' RACE. The sequencing machine was an Illumina MiSeq. Starting from the raw public reads, TCRdb applied fastp trimming at Q25, assembled clones with MiXCR and retained in-frame beta chains. When rows share a CDR3 protein, they turn into one entry using the most common DNA and genes. For this sample there are roughly 76,000 distinct CDR3 sequences; approximately 5.4% appear just once. The leading ten clones occupy 7% to 9% of the sample. Reading the germline V gene gives CDR1 SGHDT and CDR2 YYEEEE. CDR3 length: 15 amino acids, cysteine to phenylalanine. The read is trimmed to its CDR3 DNA, 45 bases read in frame from base 1. The V and J ends are trimmed by 0 bases and 1 base, leaving 10 bases between them.

The data are from a study of T cells of healthy individuals listed by TCRdb under 2018. This TCR came from a female donor in good health. The V and J segments used are TRBV5-6 and TRBJ1-1, with no reliable assignment of the D segment. The CDR3 sequence is CASSLVGARNTEAFF. The DNA sequence follows: TGTGCCAGCAGCTTGGTGGGCGCTAGGAACACTGAAGCTTTCTTT.